The 2 T cell receptor beta chains below all came from one sample that was sequenced in a study of shared clonotypes between healthy human individuals. The protocol was immunoSEQ multiplex PCR, while the TCRdb copy is restricted to in-frame clones and leaves out a portion. The table lists about 520,000 clones, 60% to 80% of them singletons. Sequenced: PBMCs. These TCRs come from a woman aged 40 to 50 in good health. Some clones in this sample may be carry-over from other donors' samples.

The V gene is TRBV5-4, the J gene TRBJ1-1, with D possibly matching TRBD1 (5 bases). The CDR3 contains 15 residues. V was cut by 6 bases and J by 1 base, with 16 bases left in between. Looked up from germline, CDR1 is SGHNT and CDR2 is YYREEE (reference sequence). The CDR3 sequence is CASIHRRDGNTEAFF. For the CDR3, the DNA is TGTGCCAGCATCCACCGGCGGGACGGGAACACTGAAGCTTTCTTT.

The J gene is TRBJ2-3, the V gene TRBV4-2; unclear D gene. V lost 4 bases and J 2 bases, leaving 10 bases between the germline ends. Germline CDR1 is LGHNA and CDR2 is YNFKEQ. The CDR3 contains 14 residues. The CDR3 loop reads CASSPQTHTDTQYF. The CDR3 DNA reads TGTGCCAGCAGCCCCCAGACCCACACAGATACGCAGTATTTT.